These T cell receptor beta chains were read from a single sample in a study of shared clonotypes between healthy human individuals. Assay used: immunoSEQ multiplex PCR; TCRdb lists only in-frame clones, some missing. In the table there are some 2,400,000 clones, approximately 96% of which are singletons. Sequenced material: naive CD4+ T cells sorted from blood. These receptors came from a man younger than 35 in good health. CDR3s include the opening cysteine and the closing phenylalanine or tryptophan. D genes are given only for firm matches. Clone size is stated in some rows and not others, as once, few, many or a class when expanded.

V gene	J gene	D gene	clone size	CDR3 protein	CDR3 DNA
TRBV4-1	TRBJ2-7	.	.	CASSQLQGPYEQYF	TGCGCCAGCAGCCAACTACAGGGCCCCTACGAGCAGTACTTC
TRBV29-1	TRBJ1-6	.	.	CSVESGHRNSPLHF	TGCAGCGTTGAATCGGGTCACAGGAATTCACCCCTCCACTTT
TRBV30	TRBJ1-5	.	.	CAWSVEYNQPQHF	TGTGCCTGGAGTGTGGAGTACAATCAGCCCCAGCATTTT
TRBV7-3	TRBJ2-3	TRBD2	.	CASSFRAGGTDTQYF	TGTGCCAGCAGCTTCCGAGCGGGGGGGACAGATACGCAGTATTTT
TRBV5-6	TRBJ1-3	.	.	CASSSSAGNTIYF	TGTGCCAGCAGCTCCTCAGCAGGAAACACCATATATTTT
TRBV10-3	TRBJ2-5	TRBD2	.	CAIRERGQETQYF	TGTGCCATCAGGGAGCGGGGGCAAGAGACCCAGTACTTC
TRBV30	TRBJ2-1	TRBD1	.	CAWSEGTGGFF	TGTGCCTGGAGTGAGGGGACAGGGGGATTCTTC
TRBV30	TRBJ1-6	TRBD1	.	CAWRGGTGDNSPLHF	TGTGCCTGGAGGGGTGGGACAGGGGATAATTCACCCCTCCACTTT
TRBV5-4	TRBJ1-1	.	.	CASTLGQMNTEAFF	TGTGCCAGCACCCTTGGACAGATGAACACTGAAGCTTTCTTT
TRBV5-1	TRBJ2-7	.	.	CASSRGTAYEQYF	TGCGCCAGCAGCCGAGGGACTGCCTACGAGCAGTACTTC
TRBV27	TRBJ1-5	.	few	CASSLVGNQPQHF	TGTGCCAGCAGTTTAGTGGGCAATCAGCCCCAGCATTTT
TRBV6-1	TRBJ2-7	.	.	CASRQNYEQYF	TGTGCCAGCAGGCAGAATTACGAGCAGTACTTC
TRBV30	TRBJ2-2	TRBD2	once	CAWTIRGLAGGRAGELFF	TGTGCCTGGACGATACGGGGACTAGCGGGAGGTCGTGCCGGGGAGCTGTTTTTT
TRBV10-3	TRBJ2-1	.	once	CAISESGASSSSYNEQFF	TGTGCCATCAGTGAGTCGGGGGCTAGTTCGAGCTCCTACAATGAGCAGTTCTTC
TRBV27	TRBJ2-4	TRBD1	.	CASSLDPGQAKLAKNIQYF	TGTGCCAGCAGTTTGGACCCGGGACAGGCGAAGCTAGCCAAAAACATTCAGTACTTC
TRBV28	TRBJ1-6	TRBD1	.	CASSGPIGQGGSPLHF	TGTGCCAGCAGTGGGCCCATTGGACAGGGTGGTTCACCCCTCCACTTT
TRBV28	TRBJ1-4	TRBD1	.	CASSLQGAKEKLFF	TGTGCCAGCAGTTTGCAGGGGGCAAAGGAAAAACTGTTTTTT
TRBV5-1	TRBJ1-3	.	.	CASSSTGNTIYF	TGCGCCAGCAGTTCTACAGGAAACACCATATATTTT
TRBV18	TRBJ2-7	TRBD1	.	CASSPPAGGAFYEQYF	TGTGCCAGCTCACCACCAGCAGGGGGCGCTTTCTACGAGCAGTACTTC
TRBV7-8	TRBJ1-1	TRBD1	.	CASSTRQGTEAFF	TGTGCCAGCAGCACCCGACAGGGGACTGAAGCTTTCTTT
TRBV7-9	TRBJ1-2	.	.	CASSITENYGYTF	TGTGCCAGCAGTATAACTGAGAACTATGGCTACACCTTC
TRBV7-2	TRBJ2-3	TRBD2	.	CASSRTSGSDTQYF	TGTGCCAGCAGCCGCACTAGCGGGAGCGATACGCAGTATTTT
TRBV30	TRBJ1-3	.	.	CAWRGDTGNTIYF	TGTGCCTGGAGGGGGGATACTGGAAACACCATATATTTT
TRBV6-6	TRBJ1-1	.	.	CASSFPLVPDTEAFF	TGTGCCAGCAGTTTCCCGTTAGTTCCGGACACTGAAGCTTTCTTT
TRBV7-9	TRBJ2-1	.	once	CASSLRIETYNEQFF	TGTGCCAGCAGCCTTCGGATAGAAACCTACAATGAGCAGTTCTTC
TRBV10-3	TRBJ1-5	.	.	CAIRPDRLNQPQHF	TGTGCCATCAGGCCGGACAGACTAAATCAGCCCCAGCATTTT
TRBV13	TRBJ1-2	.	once	CASSLGWQGLSYGYTF	TGTGCCAGCAGCTTAGGGTGGCAGGGATTAAGCTATGGCTACACCTTC
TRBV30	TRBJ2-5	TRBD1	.	CAWSGQGQETQYF	TGTGCCTGGAGTGGACAGGGCCAAGAGACCCAGTACTTC
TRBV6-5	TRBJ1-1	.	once	CASSYTGIEAFF	TGTGCCAGCAGTTACACGGGGATTGAAGCTTTCTTT
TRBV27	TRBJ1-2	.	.	CASSSTPPDSYGYTF	TGTGCCAGCAGTTCGACCCCCCCTGACAGCTATGGCTACACCTTC
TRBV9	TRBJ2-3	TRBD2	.	CASSPTSGRALGTDTQYF	TGTGCCAGCAGCCCTACTAGCGGGAGGGCCCTTGGCACAGATACGCAGTATTTT
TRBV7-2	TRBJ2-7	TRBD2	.	CASSYGLGSTQEQYF	TGTGCCAGCAGCTACGGACTAGGGTCTACGCAAGAGCAGTACTTC
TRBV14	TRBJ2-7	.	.	CASSQDPRTEKYF	TGTGCCAGCAGCCAAGATCCCCGGACAGAAAAGTACTTC
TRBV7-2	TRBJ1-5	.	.	CASSSPSTGSQPQHF	TGTGCCAGCAGCTCCCCATCTACTGGCTCTCAGCCCCAGCATTTT
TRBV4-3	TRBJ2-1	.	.	CASSQRGRGSYNEQFF	TGCGCCAGCAGCCAAAGGGGCCGCGGGTCTTACAATGAGCAGTTCTTC
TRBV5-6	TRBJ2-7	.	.	CASSLYRGVEQYF	TGTGCCAGCAGCTTGTATAGGGGAGTTGAGCAGTACTTC
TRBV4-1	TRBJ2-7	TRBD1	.	CASSQDGTGLGEQYF	TGCGCCAGCAGCCAAGACGGGACAGGGCTAGGCGAGCAGTACTTC
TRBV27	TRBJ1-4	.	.	CASSLSRIYSEKLFF	TGTGCCAGCAGTTTATCTAGAATCTACTCCGAAAAACTGTTTTTT
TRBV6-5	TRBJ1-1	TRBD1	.	CASSWTGSEAFF	TGTGCCAGCAGTTGGACAGGCTCCGAAGCTTTCTTT
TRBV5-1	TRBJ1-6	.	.	CASSLDDQGLIGPLHF	TGCGCCAGCAGCTTGGACGATCAGGGCTTAATTGGACCCCTCCACTTT
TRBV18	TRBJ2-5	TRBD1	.	CASSPPGTGGRETQYF	TGTGCCAGCTCACCACCGGGAACAGGGGGTCGGGAGACCCAGTACTTC
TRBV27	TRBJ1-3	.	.	CASSFSRASGNTIYF	TGTGCCAGCAGTTTCAGTAGGGCATCTGGAAACACCATATATTTT
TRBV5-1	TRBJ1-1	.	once	CASSLGTANTEAFF	TGCGCCAGCAGCTTGGGGACAGCCAACACTGAAGCTTTCTTT
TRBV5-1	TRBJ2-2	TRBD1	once	CASSRTGNTGELFF	TGCGCCAGCAGCAGGACAGGGAACACCGGGGAGCTGTTTTTT
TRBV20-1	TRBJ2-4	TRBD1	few	CSGGQGSIQYF	TGCAGTGGGGGACAGGGAAGCATTCAGTACTTC
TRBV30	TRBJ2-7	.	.	CAWSGDGGYEQYF	TGTGCCTGGAGTGGAGACGGGGGCTACGAGCAGTACTTC
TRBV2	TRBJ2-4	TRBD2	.	CASSEARLAGGESKNIQYF	TGTGCCAGCAGTGAAGCTCGGCTAGCGGGGGGCGAGTCCAAAAACATTCAGTACTTC
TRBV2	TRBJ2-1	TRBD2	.	CASSEFLREDYNEQFF	TGTGCCAGCAGTGAATTCTTGCGGGAGGACTACAATGAGCAGTTCTTC
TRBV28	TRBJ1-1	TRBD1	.	CASSLGQGQKAFF	TGTGCCAGCAGTTTGGGACAGGGTCAGAAAGCTTTCTTT
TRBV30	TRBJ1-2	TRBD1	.	CGGTVAAYGYTF	TGTGGCGGGACAGTGGCCGCCTATGGCTACACCTTC